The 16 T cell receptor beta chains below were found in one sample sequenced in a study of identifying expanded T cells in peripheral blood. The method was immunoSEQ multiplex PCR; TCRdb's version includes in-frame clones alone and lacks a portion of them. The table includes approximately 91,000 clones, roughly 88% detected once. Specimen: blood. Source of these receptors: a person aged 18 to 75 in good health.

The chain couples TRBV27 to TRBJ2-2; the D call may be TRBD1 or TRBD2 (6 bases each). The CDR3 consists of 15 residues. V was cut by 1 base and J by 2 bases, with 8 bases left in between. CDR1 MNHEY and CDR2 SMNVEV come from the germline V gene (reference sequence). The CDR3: CASSLFGGNTGELFF. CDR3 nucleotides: TGTGCCAGCAGTTTATTCGGGGGCAACACCGGGGAGCTGTTTTTT.

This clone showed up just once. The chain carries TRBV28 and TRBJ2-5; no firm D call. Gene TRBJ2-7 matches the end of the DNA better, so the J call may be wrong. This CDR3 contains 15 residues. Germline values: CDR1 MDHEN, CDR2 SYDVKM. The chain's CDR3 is CASRTPLGQGYEQYF. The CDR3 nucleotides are TGTGCCAGCAGGACGCCGCTCGGGCAAGGGTACGAGCAGTACTTC.

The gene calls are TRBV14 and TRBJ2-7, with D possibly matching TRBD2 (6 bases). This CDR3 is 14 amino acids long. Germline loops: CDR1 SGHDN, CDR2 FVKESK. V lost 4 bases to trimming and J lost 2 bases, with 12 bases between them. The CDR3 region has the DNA TGTGCCAGCAGCCGAGGGACTTTGGCCTACGAGCAGTACTTC. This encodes CASSRGTLAYEQYF.

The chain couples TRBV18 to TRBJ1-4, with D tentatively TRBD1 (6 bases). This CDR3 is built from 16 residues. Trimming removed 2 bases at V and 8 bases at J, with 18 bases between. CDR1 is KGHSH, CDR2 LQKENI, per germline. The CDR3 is CASSPVGVGGYEKLFF. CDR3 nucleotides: TGTGCCAGCTCACCAGTGGGCGTGGGGGGCTACGAAAAACTGTTTTTT.

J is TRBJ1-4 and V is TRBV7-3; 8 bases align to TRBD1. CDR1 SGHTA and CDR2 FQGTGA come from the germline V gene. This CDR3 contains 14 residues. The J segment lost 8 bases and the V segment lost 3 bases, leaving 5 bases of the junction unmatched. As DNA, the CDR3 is TGTGCCAGCAGCTTCGACAGGGGTGAGGAAAAACTGTTTTTT. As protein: CASSFDRGEEKLFF.

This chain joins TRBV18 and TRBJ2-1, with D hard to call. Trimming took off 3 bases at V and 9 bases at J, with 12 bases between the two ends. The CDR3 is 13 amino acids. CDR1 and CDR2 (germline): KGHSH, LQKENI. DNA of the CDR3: TGTGCCAGCTCACCCCTGGCGATGAGTGAGCAGTTCTTC. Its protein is CASSPLAMSEQFF.

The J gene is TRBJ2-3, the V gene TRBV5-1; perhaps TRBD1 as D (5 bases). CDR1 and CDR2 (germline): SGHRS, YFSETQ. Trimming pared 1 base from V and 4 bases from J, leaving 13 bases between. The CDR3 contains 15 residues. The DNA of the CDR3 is TGCGCCAGCAGCTTGAATACGCAGGGTGCAGATACGCAGTATTTT. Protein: CASSLNTQGADTQYF.

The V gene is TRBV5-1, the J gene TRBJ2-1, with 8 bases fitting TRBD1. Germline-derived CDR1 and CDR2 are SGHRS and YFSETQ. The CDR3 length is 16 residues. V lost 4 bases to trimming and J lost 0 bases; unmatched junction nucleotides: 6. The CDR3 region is CASSLDRASSYNEQFF. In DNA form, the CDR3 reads TGCGCCAGCAGCCTGGACAGGGCGAGCTCCTACAATGAGCAGTTCTTC.

CDR3 sequence reads: CASSPSTSGSGNEQFF. In DNA form, the CDR3 reads TGTGCCAGCAGCCCGTCGACTAGCGGGAGTGGAAATGAGCAGTTCTTC. The chain recombines TRBV7-7 with TRBJ2-1; TRBD2 aligns across 12 bases. The CDR3 consists of 16 residues. The V segment lost 5 bases and the J segment 7 bases; nucleotides outside the gene matches: 9. Germline V CDR1 and CDR2: SSHAT, FNYEAQ (reference sequence).

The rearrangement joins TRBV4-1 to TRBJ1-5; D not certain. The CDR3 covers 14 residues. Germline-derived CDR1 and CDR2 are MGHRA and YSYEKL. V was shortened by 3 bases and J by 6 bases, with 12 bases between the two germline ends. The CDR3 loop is CASSQYSGGQPQHF. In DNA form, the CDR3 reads TGCGCCAGCAGCCAGTACAGCGGAGGTCAGCCCCAGCATTTT.

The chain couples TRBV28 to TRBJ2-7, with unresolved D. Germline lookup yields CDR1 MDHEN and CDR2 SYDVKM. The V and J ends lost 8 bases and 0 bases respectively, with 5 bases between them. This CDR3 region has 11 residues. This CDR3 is CASHSSYEQYF. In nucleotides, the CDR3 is TGTGCCAGCCACAGCTCCTACGAGCAGTACTTC.

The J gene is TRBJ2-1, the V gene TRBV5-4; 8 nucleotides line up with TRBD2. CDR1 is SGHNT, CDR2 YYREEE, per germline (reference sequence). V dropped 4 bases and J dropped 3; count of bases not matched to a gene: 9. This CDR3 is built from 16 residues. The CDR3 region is CASSQDGSGSYNEQFF. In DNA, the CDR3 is TGTGCCAGCAGCCAAGATGGGAGCGGGAGCTACAATGAGCAGTTCTTC. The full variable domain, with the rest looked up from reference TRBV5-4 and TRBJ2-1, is ETGVTQSPTHLIKTRGQQVTLRCSSQSGHNTVSWYQQALGQGPQFIFQYYREEENGRGNFPPRFSGLQFPNYSSELNVNALELDDSALYLCASSQDGSGSYNEQFFGPGTRLTVL.

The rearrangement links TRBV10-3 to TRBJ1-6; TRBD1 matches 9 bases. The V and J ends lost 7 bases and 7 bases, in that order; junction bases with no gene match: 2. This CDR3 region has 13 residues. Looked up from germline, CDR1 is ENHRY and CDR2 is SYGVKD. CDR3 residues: CAITGTGNSPLHF. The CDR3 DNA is TGTGCCATCACCGGGACAGGGAATTCACCCCTCCACTTT.

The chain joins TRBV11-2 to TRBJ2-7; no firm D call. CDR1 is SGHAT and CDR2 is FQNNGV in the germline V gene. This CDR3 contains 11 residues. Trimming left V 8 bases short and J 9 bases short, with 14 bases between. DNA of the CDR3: TGTGCCAGCCTCAAGAATGGCGGGCAGTACTTC. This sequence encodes CASLKNGGQYF.

The CDR3 DNA follows: TGTGCCAGTAGTATGACAGGGCGCACAGATACGCAGTATTTT. Protein product: CASSMTGRTDTQYF. The chain recombines TRBV19 with TRBJ2-3; 7 positions match TRBD1. Germline trimming cut 3 bases from V and 1 base from J; bases unmatched to any gene: 1. The germline V gene has CDR1 LNHDA and CDR2 SQIVND (reference sequence). The CDR3 spans 14 residues. The entire variable domain, with the rest obtained from reference TRBV19 and TRBJ2-3, is as follows: DGGITQSPKYLFRKEGQNVTLSCEQNLNHDAMYWYRQDPGQGLRLIYYSQIVNDFQKGDIAEGYSVSREKKESFPLTVTSAQKNPTAFYLCASSMTGRTDTQYFGPGTRLTVL.

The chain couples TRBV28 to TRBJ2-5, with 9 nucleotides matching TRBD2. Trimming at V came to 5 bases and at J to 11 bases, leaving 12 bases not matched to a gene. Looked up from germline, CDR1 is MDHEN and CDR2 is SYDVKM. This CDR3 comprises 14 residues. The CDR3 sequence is CASSPPAGGRRQYF. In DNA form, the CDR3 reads TGTGCCAGCAGTCCCCCGGCGGGGGGGCGCCGGCAGTACTTC.